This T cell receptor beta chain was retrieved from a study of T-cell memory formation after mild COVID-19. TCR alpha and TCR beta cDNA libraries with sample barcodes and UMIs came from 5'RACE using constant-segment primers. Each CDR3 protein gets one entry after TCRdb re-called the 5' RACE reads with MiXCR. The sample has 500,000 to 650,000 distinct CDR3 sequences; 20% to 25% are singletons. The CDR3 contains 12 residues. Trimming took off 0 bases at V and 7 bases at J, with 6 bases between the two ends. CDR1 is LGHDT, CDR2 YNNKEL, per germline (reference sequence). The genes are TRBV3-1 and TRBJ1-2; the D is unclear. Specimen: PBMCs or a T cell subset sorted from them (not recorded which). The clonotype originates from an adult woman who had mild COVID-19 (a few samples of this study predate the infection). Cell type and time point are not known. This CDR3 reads CASSQDRIGYTF. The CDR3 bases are TGTGCCAGCAGCCAAGATAGGATTGGCTACACCTTC.